The text below deals with one T cell receptor beta chain. The antigen remains undetermined. This record comes from a study of T-cell memory formation after mild COVID-19. Regarding the study as a whole: Shrinking CD4+ clones resided mostly in CM and EM, and CD8+ ones in EMRA. The pre-infection memory compartment contained some responding clones, suggesting cross-reactive memory joined. Among clones contracting day 15 to 85, CD4/CD8 was balanced, whereas later expanders leaned CD4+.

The germline CDR1 and CDR2 sequences are MNHEY and SVGAGI. V was pared by 8 bases and J by 2 bases, with 14 bases between. This CDR3 has 14 amino acids. Using its own MiXCR run on the 5' RACE reads, TCRdb lists one record per CDR3 protein. Among 280,000 or so distinct CDR3 sequences listed, approximately 8.4% were seen once. This chain links TRBV6-5 with TRBJ2-3; D ambiguous. The specimen was PBMCs or a T cell subset sorted from them (not recorded which). This receptor was identified in a man aged 18 to 30 who had mild COVID-19 (a few samples of this study predate the infection). Cell type and time point are not known. The CDR3 DNA follows: TGTGCCAGCGGGCCTGACTTTTACACAGATACGCAGTATTTT. Its protein product is CASGPDFYTDTQYF.